Presented here are 10 T cell receptor beta chains from one specimen sequenced in a study of T-cell reconstitution after alpha-beta-depleted transplantation in children. Molecular barcoding with unique molecular identifiers was used for the TCRbeta library. TCRdb processed the PCR reads anew with MiXCR; each CDR3 protein has one entry. There are 350,000 to 450,000 distinct CDR3 sequences in the sample; roughly 13% occur only once, and about 3.9% lies in the top ten. The sample consisted of PBMCs, taken from the stem cell graft. Every receptor here comes from a human donor who donated a stem cell graft to a child with Fanconi anemia.

J is TRBJ1-6 and V is TRBV27; tentatively, D is TRBD1 (5 bases). The germline V and J ends were trimmed by 7 bases and 10 bases, with 17 bases remaining between them. Germline loops: CDR1 MNHEY, CDR2 SMNVEV (reference sequence). The CDR3 covers 14 residues. In DNA, the CDR3 is TGTGCCAGCACTTTTGGGGGGTTACGATCACCCCTCCACTTT. Protein product: CASTFGGLRSPLHF.

At least ten counts were recorded for this clonotype. The rearrangement links TRBV5-1 to TRBJ1-1, with D perhaps TRBD1 (5 bases). Between the trimmed V and J ends, which lost 4 bases and 0 bases, there was a span of 28 bases. The CDR3 runs to 20 residues. Germline CDR1 SGHRS, CDR2 YFSETQ. CDR3 nucleotide sequence: TGCGCCAGCAGCCCAGGGAACATCAGGAGACAATACCCGATGAACACTGAAGCTTTCTTT. This translates into CASSPGNIRRQYPMNTEAFF.

This clonotype was seen more than once but under ten times. This chain joins TRBV3-1 and TRBJ1-1, with TRBD1 identical over 7 bases. Trimming removed 7 bases from V and 5 bases from J; junction bases left unmatched: 7. The CDR3 runs to 13 residues. CDR1 is LGHDT and CDR2 is YNNKEL in the germline V gene (reference sequence). CDR3 nucleotides: TGTGCCAGCATCTCCACAGGGGTGACTGAAGCTTTCTTT. Protein sequence: CASISTGVTEAFF.

This chain links TRBV12-5 with TRBJ1-1; maybe TRBD1 (6 bases). From germline, CDR1 is LGHNT and CDR2 FRNRAP. V lost 6 bases and J lost 7, with 15 bases in between. The CDR3 has 13 residues. CDR3 sequence (DNA): TGTGCTAGTGGCAGAAACAGGGTTGGTGAAGCTTTCTTT. Translation gives CASGRNRVGEAFF.

The sample holds many counts of this clonotype. The V and J genes are TRBV20-1 and TRBJ1-5; maybe TRBD1 (6 bases). V lost 6 bases to trimming and J lost 2 bases, with 17 bases between them. Germline V gives CDR1 DFQATT, CDR2 SNEGSKA (reference sequence). The CDR3 is 15 amino acids. CDR3 amino acids: CSAIRGGHGNQPQHF. CDR3 nucleotides: TGCAGTGCGATAAGAGGGGGACACGGCAATCAGCCCCAGCATTTT.

The genes are TRBV7-8 and TRBJ2-5; 10 bases are a match to TRBD2. Germline V CDR1 and CDR2: SGHVS, FQNEAQ. This CDR3 contains 17 residues. The trim removed 1 base at V and 4 bases at J, leaving 9 bases unmatched. CDR3 DNA: TGTGCCAGCAGCTTAGGGGCTAGCGGGGGACTGAGAGAGACCCAGTACTTC. Protein sequence: CASSLGASGGLRETQYF.

This clonotype has at least ten counts. This sequence joins TRBV6-1 and TRBJ1-2, with D unclear. This CDR3 has 15 residues. V was cut by 5 bases and J by 0 bases, with 13 bases left in between. Looked up from germline, CDR1 is MNHNS and CDR2 is SASEGT. For the CDR3, the DNA is TGTGCCAGCAGTATAAGGATGGGGACTAACTATGGCTACACCTTC. Residues: CASSIRMGTNYGYTF.

This chain links TRBV9 with TRBJ2-7; the match to TRBD2 covers 8 bases. Germline CDR1 is SGDLS and CDR2 is YYNGEE. The CDR3 covers 18 residues. Germline trimming cut 0 bases from V and 2 bases from J; bases unmatched to any gene: 13. The CDR3 protein is CASSVGVSGAANPYEQYF. In DNA form, the CDR3 reads TGTGCCAGCAGCGTAGGGGTTAGCGGGGCGGCTAACCCCTACGAGCAGTACTTC. The entire variable domain, with the rest obtained from reference TRBV9 and TRBJ2-7, is as follows: DSGVTQTPKHLITATGQRVTLRCSPRSGDLSVYWYQQSLDQGLQFLIQYYNGEERAKGNILERFSAQQFPDLHSELNLSSLELGDSALYFCASSVGVSGAANPYEQYFGPGTRLTVT.

To note about this clonotype: The limits of the CDR3 on the DNA are not certain, so only TCRdb's listed CDR3 is given. The chain uses TRBV27 and TRBJ2-1; TRBD2 is the table's D call, not checked against the DNA. The CDR3 length equals 16 residues, ends included. Germline V gives CDR1 MNHEY, CDR2 SMNVEV (reference sequence). The CDR3 region is CASSSSSSGLLDEQFF.

This clonotype was counted at least ten times. This sequence joins TRBV5-1 and TRBJ2-3; D may be TRBD2 (5 bases). This CDR3 comprises 13 residues. CDR1 and CDR2 (germline): SGHRS, YFSETQ. V dropped 5 bases and J dropped 0 bases, with 7 bases sitting between them. The CDR3 DNA follows: TGCGCCAGCAGGGCGGGCAGCACAGATACGCAGTATTTT. It yields the protein CASRAGSTDTQYF. The full variable domain, rest sourced from reference TRBV5-1 and TRBJ2-3, is KAGVTQTPRYLIKTRGQQVTLSCSPISGHRSVSWYQQTPGQGLQFLFEYFSETQRNKGNFPGRFSGRQFSNSRSEMNVSTLELGDSALYLCASRAGSTDTQYFGPGTRLTVL.